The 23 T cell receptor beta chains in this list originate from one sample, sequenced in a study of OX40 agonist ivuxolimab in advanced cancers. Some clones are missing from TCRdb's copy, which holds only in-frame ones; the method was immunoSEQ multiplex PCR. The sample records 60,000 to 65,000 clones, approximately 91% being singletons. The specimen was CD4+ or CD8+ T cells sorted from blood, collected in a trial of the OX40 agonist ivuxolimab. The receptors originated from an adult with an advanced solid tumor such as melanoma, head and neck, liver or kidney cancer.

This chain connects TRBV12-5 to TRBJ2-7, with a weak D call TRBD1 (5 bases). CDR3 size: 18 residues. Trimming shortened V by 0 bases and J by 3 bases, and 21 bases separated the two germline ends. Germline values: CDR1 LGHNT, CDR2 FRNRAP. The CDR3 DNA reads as TGTGCTAGTGGTTTGGTACTATACCCCAGGGAAAGTTTCTACGAGCAGTACTTC. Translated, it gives CASGLVLYPRESFYEQYF.

For the CDR3, the DNA is TGTGCCAGCAGTGACGTGACAGTTGCCTCTGAAGCTTTCTTT. Amino acids: CASSDVTVASEAFF. The chain joins TRBV6-1 to TRBJ1-1; weak D call: TRBD1 (5 bases). The CDR3 runs 14 residues. V lost 3 bases and J 6 bases, leaving 14 bases between the germline ends. Germline lookup yields CDR1 MNHNS and CDR2 SASEGT.

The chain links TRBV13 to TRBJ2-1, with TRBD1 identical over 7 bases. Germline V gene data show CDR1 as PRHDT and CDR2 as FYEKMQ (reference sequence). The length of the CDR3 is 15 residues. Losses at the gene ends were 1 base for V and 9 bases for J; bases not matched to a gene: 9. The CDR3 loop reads CASSLVGQVAGEQFF. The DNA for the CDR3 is TGTGCCAGCAGCTTAGTTGGACAGGTGGCAGGTGAGCAGTTCTTC.

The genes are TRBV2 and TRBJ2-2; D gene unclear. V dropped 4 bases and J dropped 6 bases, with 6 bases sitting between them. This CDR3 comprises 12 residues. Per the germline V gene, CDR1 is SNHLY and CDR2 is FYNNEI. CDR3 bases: TGTGCCAGCAGTGGAACGGCCGGGGAGCTGTTTTTT. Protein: CASSGTAGELFF.

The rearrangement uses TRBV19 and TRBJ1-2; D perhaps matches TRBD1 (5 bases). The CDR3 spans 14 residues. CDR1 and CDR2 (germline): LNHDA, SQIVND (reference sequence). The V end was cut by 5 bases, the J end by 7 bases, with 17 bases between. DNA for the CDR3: TGTGCCAGTAGTCTAGGGGCCGGGGACCCTGGCTACACCTTC. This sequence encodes CASSLGAGDPGYTF.

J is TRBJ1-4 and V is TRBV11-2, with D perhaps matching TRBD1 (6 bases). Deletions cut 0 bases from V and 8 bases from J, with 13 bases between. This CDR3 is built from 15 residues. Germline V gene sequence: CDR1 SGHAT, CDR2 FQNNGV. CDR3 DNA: TGTGCCAGCAGCTTAGACCCAGGGGCTGGGGAAAAACTGTTTTTT. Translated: CASSLDPGAGEKLFF.

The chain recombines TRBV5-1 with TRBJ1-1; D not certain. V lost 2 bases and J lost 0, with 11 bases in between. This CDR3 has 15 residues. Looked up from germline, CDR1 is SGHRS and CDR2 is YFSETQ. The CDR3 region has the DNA TGCGCCAGCAGCTTAATGGGAACAGTGAACACTGAAGCTTTCTTT. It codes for CASSLMGTVNTEAFF.

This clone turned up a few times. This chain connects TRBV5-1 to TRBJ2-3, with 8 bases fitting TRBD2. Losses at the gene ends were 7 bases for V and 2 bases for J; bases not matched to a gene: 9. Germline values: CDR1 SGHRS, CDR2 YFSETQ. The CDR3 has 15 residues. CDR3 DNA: TGCGCCAGCGGGTGGAGCGGGAGACACACAGATACGCAGTATTTT. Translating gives CASGWSGRHTDTQYF. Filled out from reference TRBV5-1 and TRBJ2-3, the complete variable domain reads KAGVTQTPRYLIKTRGQQVTLSCSPISGHRSVSWYQQTPGQGLQFLFEYFSETQRNKGNFPGRFSGRQFSNSRSEMNVSTLELGDSALYLCASGWSGRHTDTQYFGPGTRLTVL.

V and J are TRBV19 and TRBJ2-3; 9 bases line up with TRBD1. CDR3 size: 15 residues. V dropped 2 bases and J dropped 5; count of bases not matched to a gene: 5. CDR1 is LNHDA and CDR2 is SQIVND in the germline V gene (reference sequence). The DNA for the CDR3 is TGTGCCAGTAGTATAACACAGGGGGCAGGAGATACGCAGTATTTT. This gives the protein CASSITQGAGDTQYF.

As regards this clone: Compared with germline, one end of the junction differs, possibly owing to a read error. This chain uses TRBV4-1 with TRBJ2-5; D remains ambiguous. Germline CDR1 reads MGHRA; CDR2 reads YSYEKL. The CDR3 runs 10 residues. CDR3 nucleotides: TGTGCCAGCAGCCGGGAGACCCAGTACTTC. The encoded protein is CASSRETQYF.

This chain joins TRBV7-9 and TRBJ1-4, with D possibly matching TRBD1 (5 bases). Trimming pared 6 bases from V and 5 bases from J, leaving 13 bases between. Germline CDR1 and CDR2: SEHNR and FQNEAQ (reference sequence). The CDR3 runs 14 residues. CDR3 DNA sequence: TGTGCCAGCAGTCCCGGGACGGCGAATGAAAAACTGTTTTTT. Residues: CASSPGTANEKLFF.

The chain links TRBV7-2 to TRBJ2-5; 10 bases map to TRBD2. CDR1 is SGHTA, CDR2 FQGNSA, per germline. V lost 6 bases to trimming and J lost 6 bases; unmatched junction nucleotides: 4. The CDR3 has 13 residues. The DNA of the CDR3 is TGTGCCAGCAGAAGCGGGGGGGAGAAGACCCAGTACTTC. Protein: CASRSGGEKTQYF.

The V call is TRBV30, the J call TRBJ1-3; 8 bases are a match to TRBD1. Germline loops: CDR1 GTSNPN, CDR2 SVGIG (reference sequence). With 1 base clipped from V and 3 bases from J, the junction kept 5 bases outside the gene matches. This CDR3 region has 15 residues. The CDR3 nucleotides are TGTGCCTGGAGTGAGGGACAGGCGAGTGGAAACACCATATATTTT. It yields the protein CAWSEGQASGNTIYF.

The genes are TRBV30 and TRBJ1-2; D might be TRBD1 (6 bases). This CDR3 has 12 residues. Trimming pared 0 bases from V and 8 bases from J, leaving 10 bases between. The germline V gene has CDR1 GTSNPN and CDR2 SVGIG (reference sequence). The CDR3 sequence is CAWSVGGVGYTF. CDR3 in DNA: TGTGCCTGGAGTGTAGGGGGTGTAGGCTACACCTTC.

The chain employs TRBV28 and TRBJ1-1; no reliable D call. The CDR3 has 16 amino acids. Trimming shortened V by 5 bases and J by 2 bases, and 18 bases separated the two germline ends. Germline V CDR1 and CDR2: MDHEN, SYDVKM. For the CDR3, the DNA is TGTGCCAGCAGTAGCCAACAGACGGCGGAAAACACTGAAGCTTTCTTT. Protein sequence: CASSSQQTAENTEAFF.

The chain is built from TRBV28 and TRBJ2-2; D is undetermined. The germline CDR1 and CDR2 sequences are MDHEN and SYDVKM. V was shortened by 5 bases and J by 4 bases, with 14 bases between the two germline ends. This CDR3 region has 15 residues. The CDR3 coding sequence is TGTGCCAGCAGTCCCCCGGGCCCCTCCACCGGGGAGCTGTTTTTT. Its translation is CASSPPGPSTGELFF.

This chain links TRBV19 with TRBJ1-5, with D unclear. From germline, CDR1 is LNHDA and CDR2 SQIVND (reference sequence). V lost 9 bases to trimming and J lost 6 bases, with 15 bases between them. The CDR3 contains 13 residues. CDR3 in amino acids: CASSLGGGQPQHF. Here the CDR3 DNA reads TGTGCCAGCTCCCTGGGAGGAGGTCAGCCCCAGCATTTT.

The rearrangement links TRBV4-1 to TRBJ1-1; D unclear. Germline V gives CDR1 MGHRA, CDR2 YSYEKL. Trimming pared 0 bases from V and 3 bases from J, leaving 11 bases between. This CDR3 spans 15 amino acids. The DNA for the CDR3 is TGCGCCAGCAGCCAAGAAACGGGTTTGTACACTGAAGCTTTCTTT. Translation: CASSQETGLYTEAFF.

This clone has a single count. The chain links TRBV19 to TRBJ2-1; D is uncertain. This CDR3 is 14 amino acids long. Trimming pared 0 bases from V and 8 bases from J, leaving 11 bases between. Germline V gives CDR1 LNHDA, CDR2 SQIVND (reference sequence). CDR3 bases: TGTGCCAGTAGTATAGATGCGATAAGCGATGAGCAGTTCTTC. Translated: CASSIDAISDEQFF.

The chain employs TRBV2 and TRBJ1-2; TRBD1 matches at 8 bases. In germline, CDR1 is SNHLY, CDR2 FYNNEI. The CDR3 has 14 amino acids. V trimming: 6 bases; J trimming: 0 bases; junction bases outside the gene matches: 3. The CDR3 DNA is TGTGCCAGCAGGGGGACAGGATCTAACTATGGCTACACCTTC. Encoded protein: CASRGTGSNYGYTF. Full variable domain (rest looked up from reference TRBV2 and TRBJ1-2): EPEVTQTPSHQVTQMGQEVILRCVPISNHLYFYWYRQILGQKVEFLVSFYNNEISEKSEIFDDQFSVERPDGSNFTLKIRSTKLEDSAMYFCASRGTGSNYGYTFGSGTRLTVV.

As DNA, the CDR3 is TGTGCCAGTGCCGGGACAGGAGGCACAGATACGCAGTATTTT. Its protein is CASAGTGGTDTQYF. This chain links TRBV6-1 with TRBJ2-3; TRBD1 matches 8 bases. The germline gives CDR1 MNHNS, CDR2 SASEGT. The CDR3 consists of 14 residues. Losses at the gene ends were 9 bases for V and 1 base for J; bases not matched to a gene: 6.

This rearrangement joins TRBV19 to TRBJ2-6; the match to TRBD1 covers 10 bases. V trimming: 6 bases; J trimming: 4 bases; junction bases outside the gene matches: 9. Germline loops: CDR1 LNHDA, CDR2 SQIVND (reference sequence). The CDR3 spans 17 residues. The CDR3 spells CASSIGTGVSGANVLTF. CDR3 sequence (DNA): TGTGCCAGTAGCATCGGGACAGGGGTATCAGGGGCCAACGTCCTGACTTTC.

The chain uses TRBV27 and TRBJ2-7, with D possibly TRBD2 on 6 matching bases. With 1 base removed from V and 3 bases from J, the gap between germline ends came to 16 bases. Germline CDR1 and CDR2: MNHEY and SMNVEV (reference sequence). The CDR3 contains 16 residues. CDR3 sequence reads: CASSLLSRPEGYEQYF. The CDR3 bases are TGTGCCAGCAGTTTATTGAGCAGGCCGGAGGGCTACGAGCAGTACTTC.